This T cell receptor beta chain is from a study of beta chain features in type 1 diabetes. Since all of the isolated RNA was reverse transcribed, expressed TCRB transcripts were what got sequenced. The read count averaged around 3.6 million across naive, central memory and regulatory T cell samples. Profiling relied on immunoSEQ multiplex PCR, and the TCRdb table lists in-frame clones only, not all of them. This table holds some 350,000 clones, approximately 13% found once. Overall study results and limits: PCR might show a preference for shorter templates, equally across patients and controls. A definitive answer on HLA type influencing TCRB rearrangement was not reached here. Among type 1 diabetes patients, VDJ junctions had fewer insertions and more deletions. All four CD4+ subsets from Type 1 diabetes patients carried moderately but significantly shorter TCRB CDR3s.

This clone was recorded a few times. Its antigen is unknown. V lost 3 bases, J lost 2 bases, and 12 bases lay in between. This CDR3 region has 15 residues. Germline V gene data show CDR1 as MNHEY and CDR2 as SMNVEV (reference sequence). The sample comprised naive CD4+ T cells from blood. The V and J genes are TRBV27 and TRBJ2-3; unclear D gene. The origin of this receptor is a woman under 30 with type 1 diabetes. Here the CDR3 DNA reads TGTGCCAGCAGTTTTGCGGCGAGGTACACAGATACGCAGTATTTT. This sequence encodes CASSFAARYTDTQYF.